This T cell receptor (beta chain) came from a study of blood T cell repertoires in COVID-19. The CDR3 has 12 residues. Trimming removed 9 bases from V and 9 bases from J; junction bases left unmatched: 5. Germline V gives CDR1 SNHLY, CDR2 FYNNEI. Assay: immunoSEQ multiplex PCR; the TCRdb copy retains only in-frame clones and omits some. The table includes over 250,000 clones, 75% to 90% detected once. The chain is built from TRBV2 and TRBJ1-4; TRBD1 aligns across 9 bases. Material for sequencing was PBMCs or T cells enriched from blood (not recorded which). The source is a woman between 18 and 29 years old who had recovered from COVID-19. The CDR3: CASSGTGQKLFF. The CDR3 DNA reads TGTGCCAGTTCCGGGACAGGGCAAAAACTGTTTTTT.